A selection of T cell receptor beta chains follows, all from one sample in a study of blood T cell repertoires in COVID-19. Produced via immunoSEQ multiplex PCR; TCRdb's table is partial and in-frame only. Among 300,000 to 350,000 clones listed, roughly 87% were seen once. Sequenced material: peripheral blood. The receptors originated from a man aged 30 to 45 with COVID-19, enrolled during active disease. The CDR3 runs from the conserved cysteine through the conserved F or W.

v_gene	j_gene	CDR3aa
TRBV7-2	TRBJ2-7	CASSFRGTSGSYEQYF
TRBV4-3	TRBJ1-2	CASSQAPWTGAYGYTF
TRBV6-5	TRBJ1-4	CASSTPGQGRF
TRBV11-2	TRBJ2-7	CASSLTTGTEFYEQYF
TRBV20-1	TRBJ1-2	CSATPYPGYTF
TRBV28	TRBJ1-1	CASSKWTVNENTEAFF
TRBV7-9	TRBJ2-7	CASSTRGTGGYDEQYF
TRBV14	TRBJ2-3	CASSQRGAPTDTQYF
TRBV27	TRBJ1-2	CASSWTGGTGGYTF
TRBV6-1	TRBJ1-2	CASSEGHGTGLWMGTF
TRBV5-1	TRBJ2-3	CASSLASGQGWADTQYF
TRBV10-3	TRBJ2-3	CAISESLGLAGGSTDTQYF
TRBV9	TRBJ2-7	CASSVRAGSYEQYF
TRBV18	TRBJ1-1	CASSQQGENTEAFF
TRBV19	TRBJ1-5	CASSLTDYSNQPQHF
TRBV10-3	TRBJ2-3	CAISDSGDTQYF
TRBV18	TRBJ2-1	CASSPPGTWNEQFF
TRBV10-1	TRBJ2-7	CASSGADRASHEQYF
TRBV6-5	TRBJ1-5	CASSYSRSNQPQHF
TRBV28	TRBJ2-5	CASSLYRDGETQYF
TRBV2	TRBJ2-3	CASSEVRPSAGDTDTQYF
TRBV6-2/TRBV6-3	TRBJ2-5	CASSFSDRTQETQYF
TRBV15	TRBJ2-1	CATSRDLEAGARKFF
TRBV5-1	TRBJ1-3	CASSFTTGNTIYF
TRBV9	TRBJ2-1	CASSVRGSGPSNEQFF
TRBV7-2	TRBJ1-3	CASSTQGAGGNTIYF
TRBV4-3	TRBJ2-1	CASSLSPTGQAYNEQFF
TRBV7-3	TRBJ2-1	CATRVSGDSYNEQFF
TRBV28	TRBJ2-7	CASSYLLGTGLYEQYF
TRBV28	TRBJ1-5	CASSSLDRARGRNQPQHF
TRBV28	TRBJ2-7	CASSFMTSGRYEQYF
TRBV6-1	TRBJ2-3	CASSELGGTQYF
TRBV19	TRBJ1-5	CASRAGSLGNQPQHF
TRBV11-2	TRBJ2-1	CASSLVGLAYNEQFF
TRBV30	TRBJ2-1	CAWSVPLTSINYNEQFF
TRBV12-3/TRBV12-4	TRBJ2-1	CASGQGLYNEQFF
TRBV20-1	TRBJ1-5	CSASRTRHEPQHF
TRBV28	TRBJ1-6	CASSSRSPLHF
TRBV4-3	TRBJ1-2	CASSQGLAGTRVGGYTF
TRBV28	TRBJ2-7	CASIGTHYEQYF
TRBV28	TRBJ2-1	CASSPSGLAGTSSSYNEQFF
TRBV6-6	TRBJ2-7	CASSYSDRDYEQYF
TRBV7-2	TRBJ1-6	CASSLSLITYNSPLHF
TRBV4-1	TRBJ1-1	CASSQLDRDRTEAFF
TRBV5-1	TRBJ1-2	CASSPSPGQVKGYTF
TRBV9	TRBJ2-7	CASSEGWDSSYEQYF
TRBV5-4	TRBJ1-2	CASSLEYRGIGYTF
TRBV21-1	TRBJ2-1	CASTPRDRAKYNEQFF